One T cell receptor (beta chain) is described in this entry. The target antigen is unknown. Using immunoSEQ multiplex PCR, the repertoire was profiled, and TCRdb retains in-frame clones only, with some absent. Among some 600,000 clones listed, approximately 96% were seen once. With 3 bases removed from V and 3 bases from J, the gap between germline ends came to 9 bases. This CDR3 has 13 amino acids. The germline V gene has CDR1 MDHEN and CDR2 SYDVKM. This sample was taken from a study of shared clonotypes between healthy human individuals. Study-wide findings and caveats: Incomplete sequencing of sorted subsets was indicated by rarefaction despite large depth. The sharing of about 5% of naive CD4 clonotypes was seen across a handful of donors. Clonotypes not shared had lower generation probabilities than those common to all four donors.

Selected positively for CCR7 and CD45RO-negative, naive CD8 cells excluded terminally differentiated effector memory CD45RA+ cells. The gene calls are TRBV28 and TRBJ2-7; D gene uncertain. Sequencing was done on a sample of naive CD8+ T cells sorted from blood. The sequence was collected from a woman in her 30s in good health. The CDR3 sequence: CASSFVRNYEQYF. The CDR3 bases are TGTGCCAGCAGTTTTGTACGGAACTACGAGCAGTACTTC.